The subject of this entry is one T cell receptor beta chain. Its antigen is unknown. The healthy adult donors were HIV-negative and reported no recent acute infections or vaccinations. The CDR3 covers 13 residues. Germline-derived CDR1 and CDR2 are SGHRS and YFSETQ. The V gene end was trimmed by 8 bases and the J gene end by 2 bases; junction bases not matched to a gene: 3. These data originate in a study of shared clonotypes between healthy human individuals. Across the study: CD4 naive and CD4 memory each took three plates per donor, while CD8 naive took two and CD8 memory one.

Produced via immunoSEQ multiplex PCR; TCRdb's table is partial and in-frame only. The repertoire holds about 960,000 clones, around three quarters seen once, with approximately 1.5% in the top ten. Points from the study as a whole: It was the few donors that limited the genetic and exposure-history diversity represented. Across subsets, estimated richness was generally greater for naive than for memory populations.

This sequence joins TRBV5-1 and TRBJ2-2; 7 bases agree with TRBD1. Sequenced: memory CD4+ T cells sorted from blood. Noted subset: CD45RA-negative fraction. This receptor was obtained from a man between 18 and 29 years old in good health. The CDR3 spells CARNRGNTGELFF. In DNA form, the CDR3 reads TGCGCCAGGAACAGGGGCAACACCGGGGAGCTGTTTTTT.